A single sample gave rise to the 5 T cell receptor beta chains below, sequenced in a study of blood T cell repertoires in COVID-19. The protocol was immunoSEQ multiplex PCR, while the TCRdb copy is restricted to in-frame clones and leaves out a portion. In the table there are 200,000 or so clones, roughly 85% of which are singletons. Sequenced sample: peripheral blood. The receptor set was obtained from a human donor with active or convalescent COVID-19. The donor label of this sample is uncertain.

V is TRBV19 and J is TRBJ2-1, with 7 nucleotides matching TRBD2. V lost 2 bases and J lost 10; bases outside the gene matches: 8. Germline CDR1 LNHDA, CDR2 SQIVND (reference sequence). The length of the CDR3 is 14 residues. The CDR3 loop is CASSIYGRAGEQFF. DNA of the CDR3: TGTGCCAGTAGTATATATGGGAGGGCCGGAGAGCAGTTCTTC.

The V gene is TRBV9, the J gene TRBJ1-2; the D is unclear. Germline V gene sequence: CDR1 SGDLS, CDR2 YYNGEE. This CDR3 has 14 amino acids. Trimming took 0 bases from V and 3 from J, leaving 9 bases between them. CDR3 coding DNA: TGTGCCAGCAGCGTAGTCGAGAACCACTATGGCTACACCTTC. Protein product: CASSVVENHYGYTF. Filled out from reference TRBV9 and TRBJ1-2, the complete variable domain reads DSGVTQTPKHLITATGQRVTLRCSPRSGDLSVYWYQQSLDQGLQFLIQYYNGEERAKGNILERFSAQQFPDLHSELNLSSLELGDSALYFCASSVVENHYGYTFGSGTRLTVV.

The V call is TRBV3-1 (or the pseudogene TRBV3-2), the J call TRBJ1-3; D is possibly TRBD1 (5 bases). The CDR3 consists of 18 residues. CDR1 and CDR2 (germline): LGHDT, YNNKEL (reference sequence). V gave up 3 bases and J gave up 0 bases, with 18 bases separating them. CDR3 in amino acids: CASSHFSAGQYSGNTIYF. As DNA, the CDR3 is TGTGCCAGCAGCCATTTTTCGGCAGGACAATACTCTGGAAACACCATATATTTT.

The chain joins TRBV30 to TRBJ2-5; TRBD2 matches at 8 bases. The V segment lost 2 bases and the J segment 5 bases; nucleotides outside the gene matches: 7. The CDR3 extends over 14 amino acids. CDR1 is GTSNPN and CDR2 is SVGIG in the germline V gene (reference sequence). CDR3 sequence reads: CAWSLGLGEETQYF. In DNA, the CDR3 is TGTGCCTGGAGTCTGGGACTAGGGGAGGAGACCCAGTACTTC.

The rearrangement joins TRBV25-1 to TRBJ1-3; TRBD1 is a possible D gene (5 bases). This CDR3 spans 12 amino acids. CDR1 MGHDK and CDR2 SYGVNS come from the germline V gene. V lost 5 bases and J lost 11, with 13 bases in between. CDR3 DNA: TGTGCCAGCAGTAGCATCCCAGGGCCCATATATTTT. It is translated as CASSSIPGPIYF.